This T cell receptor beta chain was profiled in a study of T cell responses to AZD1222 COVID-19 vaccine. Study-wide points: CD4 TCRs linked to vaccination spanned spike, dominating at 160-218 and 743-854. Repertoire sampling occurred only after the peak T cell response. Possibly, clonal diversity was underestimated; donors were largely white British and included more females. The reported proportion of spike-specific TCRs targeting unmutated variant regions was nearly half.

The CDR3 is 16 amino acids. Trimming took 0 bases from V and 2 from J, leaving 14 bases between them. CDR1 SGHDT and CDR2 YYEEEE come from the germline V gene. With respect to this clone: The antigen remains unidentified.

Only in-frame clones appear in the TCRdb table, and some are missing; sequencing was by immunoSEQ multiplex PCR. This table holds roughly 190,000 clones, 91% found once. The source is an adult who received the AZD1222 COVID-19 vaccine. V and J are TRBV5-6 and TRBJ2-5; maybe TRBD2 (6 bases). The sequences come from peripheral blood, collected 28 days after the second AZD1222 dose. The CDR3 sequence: CASSLETGVGQETQYF. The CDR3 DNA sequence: TGTGCCAGCAGCTTGGAAACGGGAGTAGGACAAGAGACCCAGTACTTC.